This passage covers 11 T cell receptor beta chains from one sample sequenced in a study of control samples from healthy donors and cancer patients (dated by TCRdb to the early 2020s). The library was generated by the immunoSEQ multiplex PCR assay. The table comes from immuneACCESS by way of TCRdb, which keeps in-frame sequences with V and J called. Part of the clones is missing from these tables; in studies checked, under half for an unresolved V gene and the rest for unknown reasons. The sample includes about 60,000 clones, with approximately 90% observed a single time. The leading ten clones occupy 0.95% to 1.5% of the sample. The sample comprised PBMCs. These receptors originate from a woman aged 50 to 60 with colorectal cancer.

The chain links TRBV5-6 to TRBJ2-2; 10 nucleotides line up with TRBD1. Losses at the gene ends were 1 base for V and 7 bases for J; bases not matched to a gene: 4. The CDR3 runs to 15 residues. Germline values: CDR1 SGHDT, CDR2 YYEEEE. DNA of the CDR3: TGTGCCAGCAGCTTGTGGGACAGGGGTCACGGGGAGCTGTTTTTT. Translated, it gives CASSLWDRGHGELFF.

The rearrangement uses TRBV7-9 and TRBJ2-5; weak D call: TRBD2 (6 bases). The CDR3 contains 14 residues. CDR1 and CDR2 (germline): SEHNR, FQNEAQ (reference sequence). Trimming left V 0 bases short and J 4 bases short, with 9 bases between. The CDR3, as DNA: TGTGCCAGCAGCTTAGCGATGGGGGGAGAGACCCAGTACTTC. This gives the protein CASSLAMGGETQYF.

The chain combines TRBV7-3 with TRBJ1-1; the D is unclear. Germline V lookup: CDR1 SGHTA, CDR2 FQGTGA. V was trimmed by 1 base and J by 6 bases, leaving 9 bases between them. This CDR3 contains 13 residues. The CDR3 region has the DNA TGTGCCAGCAGCTTAATAGGTGAATCTGAAGCTTTCTTT. Translating gives CASSLIGESEAFF.

J is TRBJ1-2 and V is TRBV2; TRBD1 matches at 8 bases. The CDR3 has 11 residues. Germline CDR1 reads SNHLY; CDR2 reads FYNNEI. Trimming at V came to 10 bases and at J to 12 bases, leaving 10 bases not matched to a gene. CDR3 bases: TGTGCCATCAACCCACAGGGGGGGGACACCTTC. This gives the protein CAINPQGGDTF.

This clone was detected only once. This chain joins TRBV6-5 and TRBJ2-7; perhaps TRBD2 as D (6 bases). The V gene lost 6 bases and the J gene lost 3 bases, with 18 bases spanning the gap. From germline, CDR1 is MNHEY and CDR2 SVGAGI. This CDR3 has 15 amino acids. CDR3 nucleotides: TGTGCCAGCAGCGGGCCGGGGACCGGGGGCTACGAGCAGTACTTC. Protein: CASSGPGTGGYEQYF.

The chain has TRBV18 and TRBJ1-1; TRBD1 is a possible D gene (5 bases). Germline CDR1 and CDR2: KGHSH and LQKENI. Trimming took off 3 bases at V and 3 bases at J, with 11 bases between the two ends. This CDR3 contains 14 residues. CDR3 DNA sequence: TGTGCCAGCTCACCGGGGGGAAAGGACACTGAAGCTTTCTTT. It encodes CASSPGGKDTEAFF.

The V and J genes are TRBV5-1 and TRBJ2-7; D is ambiguous. Looked up from germline, CDR1 is SGHRS and CDR2 is YFSETQ. The CDR3 runs to 15 residues. V was cut by 0 bases and J by 3 bases, with 13 bases left in between. The CDR3, as DNA: TGCGCCAGCAGCTTGGTGGTGGGAAACGGCTACGAGCAGTACTTC. It yields the protein CASSLVVGNGYEQYF.

The CDR3 DNA reads as TGTGCCAGCAGTCAAAGGTCACCAAATGAGCAGTTCTTC. It translates to CASSQRSPNEQFF. The chain uses TRBV5-6 and TRBJ2-1; D not resolved. CDR1 SGHDT and CDR2 YYEEEE come from the germline V gene. CDR3 size: 13 residues. The ends were cut back, 5 bases at V and 7 bases at J, with 13 bases in the middle.

This sequence joins TRBV29-1 and TRBJ1-4; TRBD1 is a possible D gene (5 bases). CDR1 and CDR2 (germline): SQVTM, ANQGSEA. The length of the CDR3 is 14 residues. The V end lost 4 bases, the J end lost 4 bases, and 13 bases lay between the germline ends. Here the CDR3 reads CSVGQGGVNEKLFF. The CDR3 nucleotides read TGCAGCGTTGGTCAGGGCGGCGTTAATGAAAAACTGTTTTTT.

The CDR3 DNA is TGTGCCAGCAGTTACATGGCTAGCGGGGCCCAAGAGACCCAGTACTTC. Translation: CASSYMASGAQETQYF. V is TRBV6-6 and J is TRBJ2-5; 9 positions agree with TRBD2. Germline V lookup: CDR1 MNHNY, CDR2 SVGAGI (reference sequence). The CDR3 is 16 amino acids. The V segment lost 2 bases and the J segment 1 base; nucleotides outside the gene matches: 5.

The chain joins TRBV7-2 to TRBJ2-1; TRBD2 might be the D (5 bases). Trimming took off 2 bases at V and 5 bases at J, with 13 bases between the two ends. Germline V lookup: CDR1 SGHTA, CDR2 FQGNSA. This CDR3 contains 15 residues. DNA for the CDR3: TGTGCCAGCAGCTTATTCGGGGTAGGGAACAATGAGCAGTTCTTC. Translating gives CASSLFGVGNNEQFF.